Sequencing of this T cell receptor (beta chain) was carried out in a study of tumor-infiltrating lymphocytes in primary liver carcinoma. Study information: Those enrolled were patients of both sexes, who were aged 30 to 69 years.

This clonotype was detected a few times. Its antigen is not known. This sequence may be a read error, since a much larger clone differs from it by one base. The study, taken as a whole, reports: For tumor-adjacent and tumor-blood pairs, overlap was less than that seen for tumor region pairs.

The source of the blood RNA was unsorted whole blood, and germline DNA was extracted as well. A primer in the constant region served to generate TCR beta cDNA from roughly 450 ng of total RNA. Generation of the TCR beta libraries relied on three nested multiplex PCR rounds using slightly modified ARM-PCR. TRBV1-TRBV30 forward primers paired with a C-beta reverse primer drove the first two PCR rounds, roughly 10 cycles each. In TCRdb, the multiplex PCR reads were re-called with MiXCR into one record per CDR3 protein. Among 300,000 to 350,000 distinct CDR3 sequences listed, less than 75% were seen once. CDR1 MGHRA and CDR2 YSYEKL come from the germline V gene. The CDR3 has 15 residues.

This receptor was obtained from a man aged 35-49 years with primary liver carcinoma and hepatitis B virus infection. Sample: peripheral blood. The gene calls are TRBV4-1 and TRBJ2-2; 8 bases align to TRBD1. The CDR3 bases are TGCGTCAGCAGCCGAGGACAGGGGAACACCGGGGAGCTGTTTTTT. Translated: CVSSRGQGNTGELFF.